The source of this T cell receptor beta chain is a study of shared clonotypes between healthy human individuals. Data came from immunoSEQ multiplex PCR; TCRdb stores just in-frame clones and leaves some out. The data hold 850,000 to 1,200,000 clones, with about 70% observed a single time. J lost 6 bases, V lost 3 bases, and 6 bases had no gene match. CDR3 length: 15 amino acids. Germline V CDR1 and CDR2: SEHNR, FQNEAQ (reference sequence). This chain uses TRBV7-9 with TRBJ2-1; 9 bases align to TRBD2. Sample: memory CD4+ T cells sorted from blood. Subset here: CD45RA-negative fraction. The origin of this receptor is a man between 18 and 29 years old in good health. CDR3 DNA: TGTGCCAGCAGCTTCCCGCGGGGGGGCGGCAATGAGCAGTTCTTC. Amino acid sequence: CASSFPRGGGNEQFF.